A selection of T cell receptor beta chains follows, all from one sample in a study of cytomegalovirus exposure and HLA in healthy donors. The assay was immunoSEQ multiplex PCR, and TCRdb's table has in-frame clones only and misses some. The sample lists approximately 140,000 clones, approximately 85% seen once, with around 0.54% in the top ten. Sequencing was performed on PBMCs. The receptors come from a woman between 40 and 50 years old in good health and CMV-seronegative. Both conserved end residues are part of each CDR3. The D gene is left open where the match is weak. Size is omitted from some rows. Given values are once, few, many or a class for expanded clones.

.	TRBV9	TRBD2	TRBJ2-1	CASSALGGLSYNEQFF	TGTGCCAGCAGCGCCCTGGGGGGGTTATCCTACAATGAGCAGTTCTTC
.	TRBV21-1	.	TRBJ2-4	CASSWGRVAKNIQYF	TGTGCCAGCAGCTGGGGGAGGGTAGCCAAAAACATTCAGTACTTC
few	TRBV6-1	TRBD2	TRBJ2-3	CASSTLAGDRNTQYF	TGTGCCAGCAGTACACTAGCGGGAGATAGGAATACGCAGTATTTT
.	TRBV28	.	TRBJ1-2	CASSLGAGSYGYTF	TGTGCCAGCAGTTTGGGGGCCGGGTCATATGGCTACACCTTC
.	TRBV5-4	.	TRBJ2-5	CASSLDLAQETQYF	TGTGCCAGCAGCTTGGATCTGGCCCAAGAGACCCAGTACTTC
.	TRBV6-1	.	TRBJ1-1	CASSPGVAGNTEAFF	TGTGCCAGCAGTCCTGGGGTTGCGGGAAACACTGAAGCTTTCTTT
.	TRBV28	TRBD2	TRBJ2-7	CASKTGTSVSYEQYF	TGTGCCAGCAAAACCGGGACTAGCGTCTCCTACGAGCAGTACTTC
.	TRBV5-6	.	TRBJ2-7	CASSFGQGWEQYF	TGTGCCAGCAGCTTTGGGCAGGGATGGGAGCAGTACTTC
.	TRBV6-1	TRBD1	TRBJ2-1	CASSRDRGRNEQFF	TGTGCCAGCAGCCGGGACAGGGGGCGGAATGAGCAGTTCTTC
.	TRBV2	TRBD2	TRBJ2-7	CASRLAELYEQYF	TGTGCCAGCAGACTAGCGGAACTTTACGAGCAGTACTTC
.	TRBV2	TRBD2	TRBJ2-7	CASSEAQASGIYEQYF	TGTGCCAGCAGTGAAGCGCAGGCTAGCGGGATCTACGAGCAGTACTTC
.	TRBV4-2	TRBD2	TRBJ2-1	CASSHHTGTSGRGALNEQFF	TGTGCCAGCAGCCATCACACCGGGACTAGCGGGAGGGGGGCCCTTAATGAGCAGTTCTTC
.	TRBV11-3	.	TRBJ2-5	CASSRDQETQYF	TGTGCCAGCAGCCGGGACCAAGAGACCCAGTACTTC
.	TRBV5-1	.	TRBJ1-4	CASSLDTEGKLFF	TGCGCCAGCAGCTTGGACACGGAGGGAAAACTGTTTTTT
.	TRBV5-4	TRBD2	TRBJ2-3	CASSSTSGRTDTQYF	TGTGCCAGCAGCTCGACTAGCGGGAGAACAGATACGCAGTATTTT